The sequence of this TCR beta chain was determined in a study of cytomegalovirus exposure and HLA in healthy donors. PCR amplification relied on 60 Vbeta primers (plus 13 Jbeta primers). Profiling relied on immunoSEQ multiplex PCR, and the TCRdb table lists in-frame clones only, not all of them. The sample carries about 200,000 clones, around 80% recorded once. Source material: PBMCs. This clonotype originated in a man aged 45-60 years in good health and CMV-seronegative.

This CDR3 reads CSARVVAERYEQYF. CDR3 coding DNA: TGCAGCGCCCGAGTGGTAGCGGAGCGCTACGAGCAGTACTTC. The chain has TRBV29-1 and TRBJ2-5; D is possibly TRBD2 (6 bases). TRBJ2-7 matches the DNA end more closely, so the J call is doubtful. CDR1 is SQVTM, CDR2 ANQGSEA, per germline. The CDR3 spans 14 residues.